The 25 T cell receptor beta chains given below trace back to one sample, sequenced in a study of blood T cells in healthy people across ages. Combining a sample-barcoded 5' primer with a J-beta primer mix, a second PCR ran for roughly 6 to 11 cycles. Each CDR3 protein is one row after TCRdb ran MiXCR on the 5' RACE reads. This sample has roughly 800,000 distinct CDR3 sequences; 58% occur once, and the top ten carry approximately 20%. The sequenced sample consisted of blood. These receptors were collected from a man aged 25-45 years in good health.

The chain joins TRBV30 to TRBJ2-1; tentatively, D is TRBD1 or TRBD2 (5 bases each). Germline V CDR1 and CDR2: GTSNPN, SVGIG (reference sequence). Trimming shortened V by 3 bases and J by 7 bases, and 22 bases separated the two germline ends. CDR3 length equals 16 residues. CDR3 amino acids: CAWRGGGTATGNEQFF. For the CDR3, the DNA is TGTGCCTGGAGAGGTGGGGGAACTGCCACGGGGAATGAGCAGTTCTTC.

The chain couples TRBV2 to TRBJ2-7; a possible D gene is TRBD2 (5 bases). The CDR3 consists of 14 residues. V lost 8 bases to trimming and J lost 2 bases, with 16 bases between them. Germline V gene sequence: CDR1 SNHLY, CDR2 FYNNEI. The DNA of the CDR3 is TGTGCCAGCGGAAAGCCGGGGATCCCCTACGAGCAGTACTTC. Translated: CASGKPGIPYEQYF.

The rearrangement uses TRBV20-1 and TRBJ2-7; the D is unclear. V was trimmed by 2 bases and J by 3 bases, leaving 14 bases between them. This CDR3 comprises 14 residues. The germline CDR1 and CDR2 sequences are DFQATT and SNEGSKA (reference sequence). For the CDR3, the DNA is TGCAGTGCTAGAAGCAGGAGCGCATACTACGAGCAGTACTTC. Translation gives CSARSRSAYYEQYF.

This clonotype has a single count. The chain links TRBV28 to TRBJ2-7; TRBD2 is a possible D gene (6 bases). V was clipped by 7 bases and J by 4 bases, with 11 bases between them. The CDR3 has 12 amino acids. Germline V lookup: CDR1 MDHEN, CDR2 SYDVKM. The CDR3 loop is CASKSGVYEQYF. In nucleotides, the CDR3 is TGTGCCAGCAAATCGGGGGTGTACGAGCAGTACTTC.

The chain employs TRBV20-1 and TRBJ1-1; tentative D call: TRBD1 (5 bases). The CDR3 is 14 residues long. V lost 2 bases and J lost 2, with 12 bases in between. CDR1 is DFQATT, CDR2 SNEGSKA, per germline (reference sequence). The CDR3 loop reads CSARSQRGNTEAFF. DNA for the CDR3: TGCAGTGCTAGATCTCAAAGGGGAAACACTGAAGCTTTCTTT.

The chain is built from TRBV7-2 and TRBJ2-1; D perhaps matches TRBD2 (5 bases). CDR1 and CDR2 (germline): SGHTA, FQGNSA. This CDR3 has 15 amino acids. V was clipped by 2 bases and J by 0 bases, with 8 bases between them. The CDR3 reads CASSLQSGSYNEQFF. The CDR3 nucleotides are TGTGCCAGCAGCTTACAGAGCGGCTCCTACAATGAGCAGTTCTTC.

This clonotype appeared a single time. The genes are TRBV6-5 and TRBJ2-4; TRBD1 matches 8 bases. The DNA end is more similar to TRBJ2-7, so the J call may be wrong. This CDR3 has 14 residues. In germline, CDR1 is MNHEY, CDR2 SVGAGI. Written as DNA, the CDR3 is TGTGCCAGCAGTAGGGGACAGGATTTTGGCGAGCAGTACTTC. Its protein product is CASSRGQDFGEQYF.

With regard to this clonotype: This clone may be a read error of a much larger clone one base away. This sequence joins TRBV20-1 and TRBJ2-7; 12 positions agree with TRBD2. The CDR3 spans 13 residues. Germline loops: CDR1 DFQATT, CDR2 SNEGSKA (reference sequence). V dropped 6 bases and J dropped 10; count of bases not matched to a gene: 10. The CDR3: CSAPLAGGEAQYF. CDR3 in DNA: TGCAGTGCACCACTAGCGGGAGGAGAGGCCCAGTACTTC.

This clonotype appeared a few times. The chain uses TRBV3-1 and TRBJ1-6, with D possibly matching TRBD1 (5 bases). This CDR3 comprises 14 residues. The germline V and J ends were trimmed by 6 bases and 11 bases, with 17 bases remaining between them. Germline assignment: CDR1 LGHDT and CDR2 YNNKEL (reference sequence). The DNA for the CDR3 is TGTGCCAGCAGACAAACGGATGGGGGGACACCCCTCCACTTT. Its protein is CASRQTDGGTPLHF.

The chain combines TRBV5-1 with TRBJ2-3; D call uncertain. CDR1 is SGHRS and CDR2 is YFSETQ in the germline V gene. V gave up 2 bases and J gave up 0 bases, with 16 bases separating them. This CDR3 contains 17 residues. This CDR3 is CASSFEVNHLSTDTQYF. The CDR3 DNA reads TGCGCCAGCAGCTTTGAGGTCAACCATCTTAGCACAGATACGCAGTATTTT.

This clonotype was counted a few times. The chain has TRBV20-1 and TRBJ2-5; 7 bases line up with TRBD2. Germline V gene lookup returns CDR1 DFQATT and CDR2 SNEGSKA (reference sequence). The CDR3 runs 17 residues. V was clipped by 4 bases and J by 4 bases; unmatched bases: 18. CDR3 sequence reads: CSATRRTGGLRGETQYF. The CDR3 DNA follows: TGCAGTGCTACAAGGAGGACGGGGGGACTTCGGGGAGAGACCCAGTACTTC.

The chain recombines TRBV28 with TRBJ2-7; TRBD1 matches at 10 bases. This CDR3 is built from 19 residues. The V and J ends lost 6 bases and 2 bases, in that order; junction bases with no gene match: 19. Germline V gives CDR1 MDHEN, CDR2 SYDVKM. CDR3 sequence: CASSQPGGTGERVAYEQYF. Here the CDR3 DNA reads TGTGCCAGCAGCCAACCCGGGGGGACAGGGGAAAGGGTAGCCTACGAGCAGTACTTC. Combining the CDR3 with reference TRBV28 and TRBJ2-7 gives the whole variable domain DVKVTQSSRYLVKRTGEKVFLECVQDMDHENMFWYRQDPGLGLRLIYFSYDVKMKEKGDIPEGYSVSREKKERFSLILESASTNQTSMYLCASSQPGGTGERVAYEQYFGPGTRLTVT.

This clonotype was observed a handful of times. The rearrangement joins TRBV7-9 to TRBJ1-1; 7 nucleotides match TRBD1. The V segment lost 1 base and the J segment 5 bases; nucleotides outside the gene matches: 4. This CDR3 spans 14 amino acids. CDR1 is SEHNR and CDR2 is FQNEAQ in the germline V gene (reference sequence). The CDR3 protein is CASSLVPGGTEAFF. CDR3 coding DNA: TGTGCCAGCAGCTTAGTGCCAGGGGGTACTGAAGCTTTCTTT. Combining the CDR3 with reference TRBV7-9 and TRBJ1-1 gives the whole variable domain DTGVSQNPRHKITKRGQNVTFRCDPISEHNRLYWYRQTLGQGPEFLTYFQNEAQLEKSRLLSDRFSAERPKGSFSTLEIQRTEQGDSAMYLCASSLVPGGTEAFFGQGTRLTVV.

The V gene is TRBV4-3, the J gene TRBJ1-3; 8 bases are shared with TRBD1. The CDR3 covers 17 residues. The germline gives CDR1 LGHNA, CDR2 YSLEER. The junction had 8 bases not matched to a gene; V was cut back by 0 bases and J by 4 bases. DNA for the CDR3: TGCGCCAGCAGCCAAGATGGGACAGGAGCAGGCGGAAACACCATATATTTT. Translated: CASSQDGTGAGGNTIYF.

Here the CDR3 reads CASSPASGGYEQYF. In DNA, the CDR3 is TGTGCCAGCAGCCCGGCCAGTGGGGGCTACGAGCAGTACTTC. The chain employs TRBV9 and TRBJ2-7; D could derive from TRBD1 or TRBD2 (5 bases each). Germline CDR1 is SGDLS and CDR2 is YYNGEE. The CDR3 loop spans 14 amino acids. The germline V and J ends were trimmed by 4 bases and 3 bases, with 14 bases remaining between them.

This clonotype was detected a few times. This chain uses TRBV7-2 with TRBJ1-4; TRBD1 might be the D (5 bases). Trimming removed 1 base at V and 6 bases at J, with 12 bases between. CDR1 and CDR2 from the germline V gene are SGHTA and FQGNSA. The CDR3 is 15 amino acids. DNA for the CDR3: TGTGCCAGCAGCTTAGTATCGGGGCAGGATGAAAAACTGTTTTTT. Amino acids: CASSLVSGQDEKLFF.

The rearrangement joins TRBV20-1 to TRBJ2-5; 16 bases map to TRBD2. J gave up 3 bases and V 5 bases, and 12 bases lay outside the gene matches. Per germline, CDR1 DFQATT and CDR2 SNEGSKA (reference sequence). The CDR3 loop spans 18 amino acids. CDR3 DNA: TGCAGTGCTGGAGGGGTAGGGACTAGCGGGGGGGCGGAAGAGACCCAGTACTTC. Residues: CSAGGVGTSGGAEETQYF.

The chain is built from TRBV25-1 and TRBJ1-2; the D gene is possibly TRBD1 (6 bases). V was trimmed by 7 bases and J by 6 bases, leaving 15 bases between them. The CDR3 has 13 residues. Germline assignment: CDR1 MGHDK and CDR2 SYGVNS. The CDR3 sequence: CASKQGVSDGYTF. The CDR3, as DNA: TGTGCCAGCAAACAGGGCGTGTCGGATGGCTACACCTTC.

The table lists this clonotype with a count of one. This sequence joins TRBV29-1 and TRBJ2-2, with a weak D call TRBD1 (6 bases). V lost 2 bases and J lost 2, with 12 bases in between. The length of the CDR3 is 15 residues. The V gene's germline CDR1 is SQVTM and CDR2 ANQGSEA. CDR3 bases: TGCAGCGTTGAATCCGGGACACTTAACACCGGGGAGCTGTTTTTT. Residues: CSVESGTLNTGELFF.

This chain uses TRBV20-1 with TRBJ2-1; TRBD2 matches 11 bases. The germline V gene encodes CDR1 DFQATT and CDR2 SNEGSKA (reference sequence). The CDR3 runs to 17 residues. V was clipped by 5 bases and J by 7 bases; unmatched bases: 16. The CDR3 coding sequence is TGCAGTGCTGATTCCCGTTTGACTAGCGGGACAGGGAATGAGCAGTTCTTC. The encoded protein is CSADSRLTSGTGNEQFF.

This chain links TRBV5-1 with TRBJ1-1; D unclear. Germline V gene data show CDR1 as SGHRS and CDR2 as YFSETQ. The CDR3 extends over 11 amino acids. V lost 0 bases, J lost 11 bases, and 8 bases lay in between. CDR3 in DNA: TGCGCCAGCAGCTTGGATGACTCGGCTTTCTTT. Translated: CASSLDDSAFF.

J is TRBJ2-1 and V is TRBV28; the D is unclear. The CDR3 is made up of 12 amino acids. CDR1 MDHEN and CDR2 SYDVKM come from the germline V gene. With 7 bases removed from V and 7 bases from J, the gap between germline ends came to 11 bases. The CDR3 region has the DNA TGTGCCAGCATCACCCGCGGAAATGAGCAGTTCTTC. Amino acids: CASITRGNEQFF.

This clonotype occurred once. This rearrangement joins TRBV27 to TRBJ2-5; 9 bases agree with TRBD2. Germline V lookup: CDR1 MNHEY, CDR2 SMNVEV (reference sequence). J was trimmed by 11 bases and V by 6 bases; bases with no gene match: 13. The CDR3 covers 14 residues. CDR3 in DNA: TGTGCCAGCAGACCAGGGACTAGCAGGGGGGAGCAGTACTTC. It yields the protein CASRPGTSRGEQYF.

The chain recombines TRBV7-8 with TRBJ2-2; 9 nucleotides match TRBD2. The CDR3 loop spans 14 amino acids. Germline assignment: CDR1 SGHVS and CDR2 FQNEAQ. The trim removed 5 bases at V and 6 bases at J, leaving 4 bases unmatched. This chain's CDR3 is CASSLAGGAGELFF. The CDR3 bases are TGTGCCAGCAGCCTCGCGGGGGGGGCCGGGGAGCTGTTTTTT. Full variable domain (rest looked up from reference TRBV7-8 and TRBJ2-2): GAGVSQSPRYKVAKRGQDVALRCDPISGHVSLFWYQQALGQGPEFLTYFQNEAQLDKSGLPSDRFFAERPEGSVSTLKIQRTQQEDSAVYLCASSLAGGAGELFFGEGSRLTVL.

This clonotype was observed a few times. The rearrangement uses TRBV14 and TRBJ1-6; 7 nucleotides agree with TRBD1. Germline trimming cut 2 bases from V and 14 bases from J; bases unmatched to any gene: 6. The CDR3 is 13 amino acids. The germline CDR1 and CDR2 sequences are SGHDN and FVKESK. CDR3 nucleotides: TGTGCCAGCAGCCAACAGACAGGGAGATCCCTCCACTTT. The encoded protein is CASSQQTGRSLHF.